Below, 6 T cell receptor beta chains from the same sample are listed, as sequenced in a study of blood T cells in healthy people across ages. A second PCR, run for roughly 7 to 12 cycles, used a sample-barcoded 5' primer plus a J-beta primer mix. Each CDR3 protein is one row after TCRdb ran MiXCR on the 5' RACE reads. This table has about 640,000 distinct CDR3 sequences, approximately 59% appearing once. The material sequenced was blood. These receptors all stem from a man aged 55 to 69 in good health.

The CDR3 sequence is CSARAGPPTGLAEAFF. The CDR3 bases are TGCAGTGCTAGAGCCGGTCCCCCCACAGGGCTCGCTGAAGCTTTCTTT. V is TRBV20-1 and J is TRBJ1-1, with D possibly being TRBD1 (6 bases). Germline CDR1 is DFQATT and CDR2 is SNEGSKA (reference sequence). The CDR3 consists of 16 residues. V was cut by 1 base and J by 6 bases, with 21 bases left in between.

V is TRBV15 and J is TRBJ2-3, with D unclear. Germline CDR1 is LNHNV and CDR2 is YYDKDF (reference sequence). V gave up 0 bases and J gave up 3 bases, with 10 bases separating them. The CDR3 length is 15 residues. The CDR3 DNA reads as TGTGCCACCAGCAGAGATATCGGACCAACAGATACGCAGTATTTT. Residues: CATSRDIGPTDTQYF.

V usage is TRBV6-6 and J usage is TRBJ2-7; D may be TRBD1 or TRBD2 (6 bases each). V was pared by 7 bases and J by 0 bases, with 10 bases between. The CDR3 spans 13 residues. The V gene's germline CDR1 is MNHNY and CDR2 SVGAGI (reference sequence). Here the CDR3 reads CASMEGGSYEQYF. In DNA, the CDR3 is TGTGCCAGCATGGAGGGGGGCTCCTACGAGCAGTACTTC.

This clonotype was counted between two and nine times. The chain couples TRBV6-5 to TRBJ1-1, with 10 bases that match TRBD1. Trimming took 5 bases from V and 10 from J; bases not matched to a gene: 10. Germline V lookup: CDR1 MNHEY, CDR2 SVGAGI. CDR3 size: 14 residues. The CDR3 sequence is CASSQNRGQGLAFF. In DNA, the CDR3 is TGTGCCAGCAGTCAGAACCGGGGACAGGGGTTAGCTTTCTTT.

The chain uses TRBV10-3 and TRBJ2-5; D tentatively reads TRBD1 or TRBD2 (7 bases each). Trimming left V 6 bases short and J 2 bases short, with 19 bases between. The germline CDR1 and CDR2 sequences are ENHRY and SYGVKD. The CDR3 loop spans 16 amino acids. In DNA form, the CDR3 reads TGTGCCATCAGGGGCCCCGACAGGGAGGGGCAAGAGACCCAGTACTTC. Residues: CAIRGPDREGQETQYF.

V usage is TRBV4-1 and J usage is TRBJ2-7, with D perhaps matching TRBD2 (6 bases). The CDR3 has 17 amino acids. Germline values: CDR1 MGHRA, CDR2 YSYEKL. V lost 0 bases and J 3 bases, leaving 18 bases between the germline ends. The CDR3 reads CASSQDQGEALVYEQYF. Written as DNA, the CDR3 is TGCGCCAGCAGCCAAGACCAAGGGGAGGCACTCGTCTACGAGCAGTACTTC.